This T cell receptor beta chain was sequenced in a study of molecular identifiers for immune sequencing clone quantification (dated by TCRdb to the late 2010s). Study-level background: For a replicate experiment, the RNA from either 20,000 or 100,000 naive CD8 T cells was divided into five aliquots, and four of those aliquots went on to sequencing. This methods study used CD8 T cells to benchmark TCR RNA copy counting and molecular-identifier clustering-based TCR repertoire sequencing (MIDCIRS). Overall study results and their limits: When barcode sub-clustering was left out, chimeric consensus sequences inflated TCR diversity, with chimeras reaching as high as 47%. The sizes of highly expanded clones could end up underestimated when identical TCR molecules share a barcode. Even against a background of 800,000 to 1,000,000 naive CD8 T cells, spiked-in Jurkat TCR RNA amounting to a single cell's worth was reported to be detectable. Clones above 20 RNA copies held over 99% of molecules in CMV-specific effector cells but under 1% in naive cells. The naive libraries included spiked-in Jurkat TCR RNA (about ten copies' worth), and this Jurkat TCR RNA is not part of the donor repertoire. Modeling indicated roughly 3.3 TCR RNA copies recovered per cell, compared with about ten by digital PCR, which implies a capture efficiency of 25% to 35%.

Remarks on this clonotype: Its antigen target is currently unknown. No much larger clone exists at a distance of one base, and base qualities are not known.

The library was produced with PCR. Sequencing instrument: NextSeq 500. Bulk TCR libraries were generated as previously described, with the TCR primers listed in Table S5 used. The Qiagen AllPrep DNA/RNA kit was used to purify total RNA. Before analysis, reads from multiple sequencing runs of one library were combined. The published analysis was carried out like this. Only reads with exact TCR constant sequence were kept, trimmed to 150 nt, and grouped by their 12-nt molecular barcodes. Reads in each barcode group were sub-clustered using a 15% Levenshtein threshold, and a quality-weighted consensus sequence was built for each RNA molecule. Non-functional sequences were excluded, and lower-count sequences lying one edit away from another sequence were also excluded. Based on a fit of two negative binomial distributions, barcode sub-clusters having less than 20% of the maximum read count were discarded. The public reads were reprocessed in TCRdb via fastp at Q25 and MiXCR, keeping in-frame beta chains. Each entry merges the rows of one CDR3 protein and shows their most common DNA and genes. TCRdb's processing, not the study's, gives the V and J calls here. Counted in this sample were 85,000 to 130,000 distinct CDR3 sequences; roughly a third of them appeared once. In total, the top ten clones hold about 4.2% of the sample.

Libraries of naive CD8 T cells were built from anywhere between about 17,000 and 1,000,000 sorted cells, with 10%, 30% or 50% of the purified RNA used. Naive CD8 T cells, defined as CD8+CD4-CCR7+CD45RA+, were FACS-sorted into RLT Plus buffer on a BD FACSAria II. Detection sensitivity was tested by spiking Jurkat RNA equal to 9 to 10 TCR copies' worth into samples containing roughly 19,000-1,000,000 naive CD8 T cells. Enrichment of CD8 T cells was performed with RosetteSep CD8+ T Cell Enrichment Cocktail and Ficoll-Paque, after which ACK red cell lysis was carried out. The sample taken for sequencing was naive CD8+ T cells from blood, with Jurkat cell RNA spiked in. Read against the paper, the sample's cell subset or site label means: FACS-sorted CD8+CD4-CCR7+CD45RA+ naive T cells. This TCR came from a human donor in good health. Some libraries in this study had Jurkat cell RNA spiked in.

The CDR3 region: CASSYQGPETQYF. The sequenced DNA is TGTGCCAGCAGTTACCAGGGGCCTGAGACCCAGTACTTC. The chain is encoded by TRBV6-2 or TRBV6-3 joined to TRBJ2-5, and perhaps TRBD1 as D gene, on 6 matching bases. Trimming takes 2 bases from V and 5 bases from J, and the germline ends sit 9 bases apart. Counted from cysteine to phenylalanine, this CDR3 has 13 amino acids. Only CDR3 DNA remains: 39 bases, in frame from the first base. CDR1 MNHEY and CDR2 SVGEGT are derived from the germline V gene.